This entry lists 20 T cell receptor beta chains sequenced from one sample in a study of metastatic and nonmetastatic thyroid tumors. TCRdb ran MiXCR on the PCR reads. The repertoire holds tens of thousands of clones, with approximately 12% as singletons. Thyroid surgery was performed in patients who had received no treatment beforehand. The sequenced sample was tumor tissue. The receptors derive from a female donor with papillary thyroid cancer or a benign thyroid nodule (not recorded which). Some clones in this sample may be carry-over from other donors' samples.

Many counts were recorded for this clone. The chain has TRBV20-1 and TRBJ1-5; 7 positions agree with TRBD1. CDR1 is DFQATT, CDR2 SNEGSKA, per germline (reference sequence). Germline trimming cut 4 bases from V and 5 bases from J; bases unmatched to any gene: 11. The CDR3 covers 15 residues. CDR3 sequence (DNA): TGCAGTGCTACGCGGGACAGCCGAGGGGATCAGCCCCAGCATTTT. Translating gives CSATRDSRGDQPQHF.

With regard to this clone: A much more abundant neighbour one base away suggests this may be a read error. This specimen includes other DNA sequences encoding the same CDR3. V gene TRBV27 combines with J gene TRBJ2-1; no reliable D call. Germline V lookup: CDR1 MNHEY, CDR2 SMNVEV (reference sequence). V gave up 6 bases and J gave up 0 bases, with 12 bases separating them. This CDR3 region has 15 residues. The CDR3 loop reads CASRLGQSSYNEQFF. CDR3 DNA: TGTGCCAGCAGACTTGGCCAAAGCTCCTACAATGAGCAGTTCTTC.

A word on this clone: This may arise from a read error, as a much more abundant clone is one base away. Since no conserved phenylalanine or tryptophan closes the CDR3, a read error is the likely cause. This sequence joins TRBV7-9 and TRBJ2-7; D remains unclear. The CDR3 contains 15 residues. V lost 5 bases and J lost 3, with 17 bases in between. The germline V gene encodes CDR1 SEHNR and CDR2 FQNEAQ (reference sequence). In nucleotides, the CDR3 is TGTGCCAGCAGCGGGCGCGGCGAAAAGAACTACGAGCAGTACTTA. It translates to CASSGRGEKNYEQYL.

Many counts were recorded for this clone. The J gene is TRBJ1-4, the V gene TRBV11-2, with a tentative D call TRBD1 (6 bases). Germline CDR1 reads SGHAT; CDR2 reads FQNNGV. V was clipped by 0 bases and J by 6 bases, with 11 bases between them. This CDR3 spans 15 amino acids. The CDR3 nucleotides read TGTGCCAGCAGCTTAGATACAGGGTCGGATGAAAAACTGTTTTTT. Translated, it gives CASSLDTGSDEKLFF.

This clone was detected ten times or more. V and J are TRBV24-1 and TRBJ2-7; D ambiguous. CDR3 length equals 17 residues. From germline, CDR1 is KGHDR and CDR2 SFDVKD. V was clipped by 6 bases and J by 0 bases, with 20 bases between them. The CDR3 sequence is CATSSGPCYFSSYEQYF. The CDR3 DNA sequence: TGTGCCACCAGTTCGGGCCCTTGTTATTTTAGCTCCTACGAGCAGTACTTC.

This clone was counted many times. V gene TRBV24-1 combines with J gene TRBJ2-1; a possible D gene is TRBD2 (6 bases). The germline V gene has CDR1 KGHDR and CDR2 SFDVKD. V lost 9 bases and J 0 bases, leaving 11 bases between the germline ends. There are 14 residues in the CDR3. CDR3 bases: TGTGCCACCGCCGGGACTTACTCCTACAATGAGCAGTTCTTC. Amino acids: CATAGTYSYNEQFF.

At least ten counts were recorded for this clone. CDR3 amino acids: CASSRDTFNYGYTF. CDR3 DNA: TGTGCCAGCAGCCGGGATACCTTTAACTATGGCTACACCTTC. J is TRBJ1-2 and V is TRBV3-1, with D hard to call. The CDR3 totals 14 residues. Germline lookup yields CDR1 LGHDT and CDR2 YNNKEL (reference sequence). With 4 bases removed from V and 1 base from J, the gap between germline ends came to 10 bases.

Points on this clone: A much larger clone sits a single nucleotide away, making a read error possible. The genes are TRBV9 and TRBJ2-5; D unclear. Trimming stripped 0 bases from V and 5 bases from J, with 5 bases between. CDR1 and CDR2 from the germline V gene are SGDLS and YYNGEE. The CDR3 sequence is 12 residues long. CDR3 sequence reads: CASSVGDETQYF. CDR3 DNA: TGTGCCAGCAGCGTAGGGGATGAGACCCAGTACTTC.

This clone was seen many times. This rearrangement joins TRBV20-1 to TRBJ1-4; perhaps TRBD1 as D (5 bases). CDR1 and CDR2 (germline): DFQATT, SNEGSKA (reference sequence). CDR3 length equals 15 residues. V was trimmed by 0 bases and J by 8 bases, leaving 16 bases between them. The chain's CDR3 is CSARDRSGFVEKLFF. The CDR3 DNA follows: TGCAGTGCTAGAGATCGGTCAGGGTTCGTGGAAAAACTGTTTTTT.

In regard to this clone: This may stem from a read error, because a much larger clone lies one nucleotide away. This chain connects TRBV5-1 to TRBJ2-3, with D tentatively TRBD1 or TRBD2 (5 bases each). Germline CDR1 SGHRS, CDR2 YFSETQ. Trimming shortened V by 5 bases and J by 4 bases, and 14 bases separated the two germline ends. The CDR3 is 14 amino acids. The CDR3 nucleotides are TGCGCCAGCAGTATGAGGGGCGGCTCAGATACGCAGTATTTT. This codes for CASSMRGGSDTQYF.

V and J are TRBV11-3 and TRBJ1-4; D not certain. The CDR3 is 13 residues long. V lost 4 bases, J lost 4 bases, and 7 bases lay in between. Germline lookup yields CDR1 SGHNT and CDR2 YENEEA. The CDR3 spells CASSSTVNEKLFF. CDR3 in DNA: TGTGCCAGCAGCTCAACAGTTAATGAAAAACTGTTTTTT.

In its sample, this clone was seen many times. The V and J genes are TRBV2 and TRBJ2-5; 10 positions match TRBD2. This CDR3 has 15 residues. V shed 2 bases, J shed 4 bases, and the junction held 4 bases outside the gene matches. Germline assignment: CDR1 SNHLY and CDR2 FYNNEI. The DNA of the CDR3 is TGTGCCAGCAGTGAACTAGCGGGAGCACCAGAGACCCAGTACTTC. It is translated as CASSELAGAPETQYF.

About this clone itself: Being one base from a much bigger clone, this may be a read error. V is TRBV14 and J is TRBJ1-5; no clear D. The germline V gene encodes CDR1 SGHDN and CDR2 FVKESK. The CDR3 contains 13 residues. The germline V and J ends were trimmed by 0 bases and 0 bases, with 0 bases remaining between them. CDR3 protein: CASSQDSNQPQHF. CDR3 coding DNA: TGTGCCAGCAGCCAAGATAGCAATCAGCCCCAGCATTTT.

Many counts were recorded for this clone. The CDR3 DNA is TGTGCCTGGAGTGCCGGCCAGGGGAGCGAGCAGTACTTC. This translates into CAWSAGQGSEQYF. This chain joins TRBV30 and TRBJ2-7, with D possibly being TRBD1 (6 bases). CDR1 is GTSNPN, CDR2 SVGIG, per germline (reference sequence). The length of the CDR3 is 13 residues. The V and J ends lost 1 base and 6 bases respectively, with 13 bases between them.

At least ten counts were recorded for this clone. This chain uses TRBV9 with TRBJ2-2; 7 bases line up with TRBD1. Germline CDR1 is SGDLS and CDR2 is YYNGEE. This CDR3 region has 16 residues. Losses at the gene ends were 0 bases for V and 8 bases for J; bases not matched to a gene: 10. The CDR3 loop is CASSVALTGKVGELFF. The CDR3 region has the DNA TGTGCCAGCAGCGTAGCTTTGACAGGGAAAGTTGGGGAGCTGTTTTTT.

This clone was seen a few times. Given a much more abundant clone one base away, this may be a read error. The rearrangement uses TRBV15 and TRBJ2-2; D is unresolved. The CDR3 spans 13 residues. The germline gives CDR1 LNHNV, CDR2 YYDKDF (reference sequence). V was clipped by 4 bases and J by 2 bases, with 5 bases between them. The CDR3 DNA sequence: TGTGCCACCAGCATGTCCAACACCGGGGAGCTGTTTTTT. This codes for CATSMSNTGELFF.

The table lists this clone with many counts. J is TRBJ2-6 and V is TRBV7-8; D not resolved. V was trimmed by 2 bases and J by 0 bases, leaving 14 bases between them. The CDR3 is made up of 18 amino acids. Germline V gene lookup returns CDR1 SGHVS and CDR2 FQNEAQ. The CDR3 loop reads CASSLSPEPLSGANVLTF. CDR3 sequence (DNA): TGTGCCAGCAGCTTATCGCCTGAGCCGCTCTCTGGGGCCAACGTCCTGACTTTC.

Note on this clone: The junction differs from germline at one of its ends, possibly a read error. The chain recombines TRBV2 with TRBJ2-7; D ambiguous. CDR1 and CDR2 (germline): SNHLY, FYNNEI. CDR3 length: 14 residues. This chain's CDR3 is CASSEARRSCEQYF. In DNA, the CDR3 is TGTGCCAGCAGTGAAGCTCGGCGGTCCTGCGAGCAGTACTTC.

This clone has ten or more counts. The chain links TRBV20-1 to TRBJ2-1; D is unclear. V shed 7 bases and J shed 6 bases, with 10 bases lying between them. The CDR3 is 11 amino acids. CDR1 and CDR2 from the germline V gene are DFQATT and SNEGSKA (reference sequence). CDR3 sequence (DNA): TGCAGTGTCTTTAGCCCCAATGAGCAGTTCTTC. Amino acid sequence: CSVFSPNEQFF.

This clone has ten or more counts. This chain joins TRBV16 and TRBJ1-6, with 7 bases fitting TRBD1. Looked up from germline, CDR1 is KGHSY and CDR2 is FQNENV. The J segment lost 8 bases and the V segment lost 0 bases, leaving 7 bases of the junction unmatched. There are 16 residues in the CDR3. The CDR3 protein is CASSQSGRGLYSPLHF. CDR3 sequence (DNA): TGTGCCAGCAGCCAATCGGGAAGGGGGCTTTATTCACCCCTCCACTTT. Complete variable domain (other parts from reference TRBV16 and TRBJ1-6): GEEVAQTPKHLVRGEGQKAKLYCAPIKGHSYVFWYQQVLKNEFKFLISFQNENVFDETGMPKERFSAKCLPNSPCSLEIQATKLEDSAVYFCASSQSGRGLYSPLHFGNGTRLTVT.